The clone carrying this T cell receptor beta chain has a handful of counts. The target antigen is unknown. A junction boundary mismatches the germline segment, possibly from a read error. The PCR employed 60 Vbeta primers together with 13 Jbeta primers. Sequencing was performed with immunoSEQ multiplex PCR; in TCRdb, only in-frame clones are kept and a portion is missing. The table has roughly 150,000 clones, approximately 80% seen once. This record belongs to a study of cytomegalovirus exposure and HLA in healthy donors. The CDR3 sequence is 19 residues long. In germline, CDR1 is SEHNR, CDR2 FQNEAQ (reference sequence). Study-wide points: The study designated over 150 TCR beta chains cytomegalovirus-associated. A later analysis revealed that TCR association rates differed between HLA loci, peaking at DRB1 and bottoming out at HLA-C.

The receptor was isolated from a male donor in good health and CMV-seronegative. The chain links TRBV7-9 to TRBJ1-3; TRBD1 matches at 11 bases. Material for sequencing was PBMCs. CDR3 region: CSSSSPGTGGPNSGNTIYF. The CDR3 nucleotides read TGTTCCAGCAGCTCTCCTGGGACAGGGGGACCGAACTCTGGAAACACCATATATTTT.